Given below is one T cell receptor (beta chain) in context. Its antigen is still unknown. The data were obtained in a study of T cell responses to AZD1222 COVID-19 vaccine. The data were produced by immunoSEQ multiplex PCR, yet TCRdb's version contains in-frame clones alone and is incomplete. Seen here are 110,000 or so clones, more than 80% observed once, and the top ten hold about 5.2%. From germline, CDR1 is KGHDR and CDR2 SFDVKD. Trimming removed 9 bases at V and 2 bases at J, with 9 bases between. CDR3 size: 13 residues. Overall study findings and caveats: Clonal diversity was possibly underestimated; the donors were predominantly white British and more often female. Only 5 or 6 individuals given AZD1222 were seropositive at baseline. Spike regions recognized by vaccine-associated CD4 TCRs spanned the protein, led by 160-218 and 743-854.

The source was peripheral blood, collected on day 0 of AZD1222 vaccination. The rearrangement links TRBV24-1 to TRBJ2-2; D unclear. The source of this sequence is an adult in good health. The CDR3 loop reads CATSSPNTGELFF. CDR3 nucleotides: TGTGCCACCTCCTCTCCTAACACCGGGGAGCTGTTTTTT.